The present entry profiles one T cell receptor beta chain with its context. Germline CDR1 is SGHRS and CDR2 is YFSETQ. The CDR3 length is 16 residues. V lost 3 bases to trimming and J lost 5 bases, with 21 bases between them. TCRdb's table, derived via immunoSEQ multiplex PCR, lists solely in-frame clones and lacks some. The sample has 150,000 or so clones, more than 85% seen once. This record comes from a study of control samples from healthy donors and cancer patients. This chain joins TRBV5-1 and TRBJ2-7; D may be TRBD2 (7 bases). Sequencing was done on a sample of blood. The sequence derives from a woman between 25 and 40 years old in good health. The CDR3 reads CASSYWYVSGGDEQYF. The CDR3 bases are TGCGCCAGCAGCTACTGGTATGTATCGGGGGGCGACGAGCAGTACTTC.